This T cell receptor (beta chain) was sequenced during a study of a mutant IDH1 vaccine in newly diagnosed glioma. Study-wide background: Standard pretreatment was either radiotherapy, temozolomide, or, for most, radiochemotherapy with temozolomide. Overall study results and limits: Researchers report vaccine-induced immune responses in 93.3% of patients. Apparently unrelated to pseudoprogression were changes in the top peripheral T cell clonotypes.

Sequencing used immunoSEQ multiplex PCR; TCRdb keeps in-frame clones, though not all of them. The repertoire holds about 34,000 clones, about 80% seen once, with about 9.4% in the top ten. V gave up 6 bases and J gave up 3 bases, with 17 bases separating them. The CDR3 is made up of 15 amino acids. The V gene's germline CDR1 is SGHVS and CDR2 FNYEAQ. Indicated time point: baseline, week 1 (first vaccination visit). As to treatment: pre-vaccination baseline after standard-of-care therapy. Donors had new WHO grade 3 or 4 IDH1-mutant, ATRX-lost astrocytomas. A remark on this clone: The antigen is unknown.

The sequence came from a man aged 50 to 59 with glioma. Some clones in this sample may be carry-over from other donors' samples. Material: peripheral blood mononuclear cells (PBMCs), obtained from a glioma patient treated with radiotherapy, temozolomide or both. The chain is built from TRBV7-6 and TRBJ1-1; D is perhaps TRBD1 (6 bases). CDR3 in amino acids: CASRGLDSIYTEAFF. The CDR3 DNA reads TGTGCCAGCAGGGGATTGGACAGTATCTACACTGAAGCTTTCTTT.